In this sample, the clone carrying this T cell receptor (beta chain) turned up a few times. This specimen comes from a study of blood T cells in healthy people across ages. Study at large: T cells yielded about one barcoded beta molecule per two cells through template switching.

With 6 bases clipped from V and 3 bases from J, the junction kept 8 bases outside the gene matches. The CDR3 loop spans 16 amino acids. Per germline, CDR1 MGHRA and CDR2 YSYEKL. Alongside a J-beta primer mix, a sample-barcoded 5' primer served in a second PCR lasting about 7 to 12 cycles. Sequencing yielded, for each sample, at least 3 million paired-end reads carrying CDR3. TCRdb reprocessed the 5' RACE reads via MiXCR and lists one record per CDR3 protein. The data hold 1.5 million to 2 million distinct CDR3 sequences, with under 30% observed a single time. The rearrangement joins TRBV4-1 to TRBJ1-2; 12 bases agree with TRBD1. The clonotype was recovered from a woman aged 30 to 39 in good health. Sequenced material: blood. The CDR3 DNA reads TGCGCCAGCAGGCTCGGGACAGGGGGCGCGTACTATGGCTACACCTTC. Its translation: CASRLGTGGAYYGYTF.